This entry lists 30 T cell receptor beta chains sequenced from one sample in a study of blood T cells in healthy people across ages. Next came a second PCR, run for roughly 6 to 11 cycles, which used a sample-barcoded 5' primer along with a J-beta primer mix. MiXCR, run by TCRdb on the 5' RACE reads, gives a single entry per CDR3 protein. The repertoire holds about a million distinct CDR3 sequences, with 35% to 40% as singletons. Sequencing was done on a sample of blood. The source of these receptors is a young man in good health.

This chain joins TRBV6-2 or TRBV6-3 and TRBJ2-5; the match to TRBD2 covers 10 bases. CDR1 and CDR2 from the germline V gene are MNHEY and SVGEGT. CDR3 length: 15 residues. The V gene end was trimmed by 6 bases and the J gene end by 5 bases; junction bases not matched to a gene: 9. CDR3 sequence: CASSSWTSGGETQYF. The CDR3 region has the DNA TGTGCCAGCAGCTCTTGGACTAGCGGCGGGGAGACCCAGTACTTC.

This clonotype was seen a handful of times. The J gene is TRBJ1-1, the V gene TRBV4-3, with D maybe TRBD1 (5 bases). Germline V gene data show CDR1 as LGHNA and CDR2 as YSLEER. V was pared by 0 bases and J by 1 base, with 24 bases between. This CDR3 region has 20 residues. This chain's CDR3 is CASSQDLHRSGDQRNTEAFF. The CDR3 coding sequence is TGCGCCAGCAGCCAAGATCTACACAGGAGCGGCGACCAAAGGAACACTGAAGCTTTCTTT.

The genes are TRBV20-1 and TRBJ2-1; D is unclear. The CDR3 is 16 residues long. Trimming stripped 2 bases from V and 0 bases from J, with 14 bases between. Germline V CDR1 and CDR2: DFQATT, SNEGSKA (reference sequence). The CDR3 DNA reads TGCAGTGCTAGAATGCGTCACAAGAGCTCCTACAATGAGCAGTTCTTC. Its protein product is CSARMRHKSSYNEQFF.

This clonotype has just a few counts. The chain uses TRBV7-9 and TRBJ2-5; D ambiguous. The CDR3 runs to 14 residues. Germline CDR1 SEHNR, CDR2 FQNEAQ (reference sequence). With 7 bases removed from V and 4 bases from J, the gap between germline ends came to 16 bases. This chain's CDR3 is CASISSDSLETQYF. CDR3 nucleotides: TGTGCCAGCATCTCCTCAGACTCCTTAGAGACCCAGTACTTC.

The chain carries TRBV11-3 and TRBJ2-1; possibly TRBD1 or TRBD2 for D (6 bases each). Trimming stripped 4 bases from V and 9 bases from J, with 19 bases between. There are 15 residues in the CDR3. Germline CDR1 SGHNT, CDR2 YENEEA. The DNA of the CDR3 is TGTGCCAGCAGCTCGGAAAACAGGGAGGAGAGTGAGCAGTTCTTC. This encodes CASSSENREESEQFF.

About this clonotype itself: This may be a read error: a much more frequent sequence differs by one nucleotide. This rearrangement joins TRBV12-3 or TRBV12-4 to TRBJ2-7; maybe TRBD1 (5 bases). The germline V and J ends were trimmed by 5 bases and 2 bases, with 16 bases remaining between them. The CDR3 length is 15 residues. CDR3 residues: CASSPDVWGPYEQYF. DNA of the CDR3: TGTGCCAGCAGTCCCGATGTGTGGGGCCCCTACGAGCAGTACTTC.

There are a few counts of this clonotype. The chain joins TRBV7-2 to TRBJ2-1; D is possibly TRBD1 (5 bases). The V end lost 1 base, the J end lost 10 bases, and 17 bases lay between the germline ends. The CDR3 covers 15 residues. CDR1 and CDR2 (germline): SGHTA, FQGNSA. Here the CDR3 DNA reads TGTGCCAGCAGCTTAGTGGGTAGCCAGGGCTCAGAGCAGTTCTTC. Its translation: CASSLVGSQGSEQFF.

V gene TRBV5-1 combines with J gene TRBJ2-3, with 7 bases aligning to TRBD2. The CDR3 has 21 residues. CDR1 SGHRS and CDR2 YFSETQ come from the germline V gene. Trimming at V came to 6 bases and at J to 3 bases, leaving 28 bases not matched to a gene. The CDR3 sequence is CASNQGRSGAGRQGWTDTQYF. CDR3 DNA sequence: TGCGCCAGCAACCAGGGACGTTCGGGAGCGGGGCGTCAGGGTTGGACAGATACGCAGTATTTT.

The rearrangement links TRBV12-3 or TRBV12-4 to TRBJ1-1; D perhaps matches TRBD1 (5 bases). This CDR3 is built from 15 residues. With 3 bases removed from V and 3 bases from J, the gap between germline ends came to 14 bases. The CDR3 DNA follows: TGTGCCAGCAGTTTCCCGAATGGGGGTTACACTGAAGCTTTCTTT. This gives the protein CASSFPNGGYTEAFF.

The chain couples TRBV24-1 to TRBJ2-7; the match to TRBD1 covers 10 bases. The V gene's germline CDR1 is KGHDR and CDR2 SFDVKD. Unmatched junction bases numbered 1, after V lost 3 bases and J lost 6 bases. The CDR3 has 13 amino acids. The DNA of the CDR3 is TGTGCCACCAGTGATGGACAGGGGGGCGAGCAGTACTTC. Residues: CATSDGQGGEQYF.

This chain connects TRBV5-1 to TRBJ2-5; a possible D gene is TRBD2 (5 bases). This CDR3 has 14 residues. Germline V gives CDR1 SGHRS, CDR2 YFSETQ. The V gene lost 6 bases and the J gene lost 2 bases, with 14 bases spanning the gap. In DNA, the CDR3 is TGCGCCAGCACCCCAGCGGAAAGGCAAGAGACCCAGTACTTC. Encoded protein: CASTPAERQETQYF.

V gene TRBV12-3 or TRBV12-4 combines with J gene TRBJ1-1, with 7 positions matching TRBD1. The CDR3 totals 14 residues. With V trimmed by 6 bases and J by 1 base, 5 bases remained unmatched. CDR3 DNA sequence: TGTGCCAGCAGACGTGACAGGGCGAACACTGAAGCTTTCTTT. It yields the protein CASRRDRANTEAFF.

The chain carries TRBV29-1 and TRBJ1-1, with 9 nucleotides matching TRBD1. Germline CDR1 reads SQVTM; CDR2 reads ANQGSEA. The CDR3 runs 14 residues. The V gene end was trimmed by 7 bases and the J gene end by 5 bases; junction bases not matched to a gene: 11. The CDR3 protein is CSASQGAPRTEAFF. CDR3 DNA: TGCAGCGCCTCACAGGGGGCGCCTAGGACTGAAGCTTTCTTT.

The chain links TRBV9 to TRBJ2-5; 10 bases are a match to TRBD1. There are 16 residues in the CDR3. CDR1 and CDR2 from the germline V gene are SGDLS and YYNGEE. The V and J ends lost 1 base and 1 base, in that order; junction bases with no gene match: 4. The CDR3 spells CASSVTDRGAQETQYF. The CDR3 DNA sequence: TGTGCCAGCAGCGTAACGGACAGGGGGGCCCAAGAGACCCAGTACTTC.

This clonotype was counted only a few times. This CDR3 reads CASSPQSDRGFMALHF. DNA for the CDR3: TGCGCCAGCAGTCCACAATCGGACAGGGGGTTTATGGCCCTCCACTTT. The J gene is TRBJ1-6, the V gene TRBV4-3; 10 positions agree with TRBD1. This CDR3 contains 16 residues. With 6 bases clipped from V and 14 bases from J, the junction kept 16 bases outside the gene matches. Germline CDR1 and CDR2: LGHNA and YSLEER.

The chain carries TRBV11-2 and TRBJ2-1, with D uncertain. Germline V gives CDR1 SGHAT, CDR2 FQNNGV. The CDR3 totals 12 residues. Deletions cut 3 bases from V and 7 bases from J, with 7 bases between. The CDR3 bases are TGTGCCAGCAGCTTCATCAGAAATGAGCAGTTCTTC. It encodes CASSFIRNEQFF.

This chain joins TRBV29-1 and TRBJ2-7, with 10 bases identical to TRBD1. CDR3 length: 14 residues. J lost 5 bases, V lost 7 bases, and 11 bases had no gene match. The V gene's germline CDR1 is SQVTM and CDR2 ANQGSEA. CDR3 region: CSADDRGRIDEQYF. The DNA for the CDR3 is TGCAGCGCTGACGACAGGGGGCGTATCGACGAGCAGTACTTC.

The V and J genes are TRBV15 and TRBJ2-3, with 7 bases matching TRBD2. The CDR3 contains 15 residues. Trimming removed 0 bases from V and 3 bases from J; junction bases left unmatched: 3. The V gene's germline CDR1 is LNHNV and CDR2 YYDKDF (reference sequence). The CDR3 here is CATSRERGRTDTQYF. The CDR3 DNA reads TGTGCCACCAGCAGAGAGCGGGGGAGGACAGATACGCAGTATTTT.

This rearrangement joins TRBV2 to TRBJ2-3; TRBD1 matches at 7 bases. There are 18 residues in the CDR3. J was trimmed by 4 bases and V by 6 bases; bases with no gene match: 19. Germline loops: CDR1 SNHLY, CDR2 FYNNEI. The CDR3 DNA reads TGTGCCAGCAGCGTCGACAGGGACCGGACCACTTGGGCAGATACGCAGTATTTT. Translating it yields CASSVDRDRTTWADTQYF.

This chain joins TRBV18 and TRBJ1-4; D is uncertain. Trimming removed 1 base at V and 8 bases at J, with 17 bases between. Germline values: CDR1 KGHSH, CDR2 LQKENI. The CDR3 has 16 residues. CDR3 sequence: CASSPLRARVVEKLFF. Written as DNA, the CDR3 is TGTGCCAGCTCACCACTTCGGGCGCGGGTCGTCGAAAAACTGTTTTTT.

The chain has TRBV7-2 and TRBJ1-4; 8 nucleotides agree with TRBD1. The CDR3 sequence is 19 residues long. The J segment lost 3 bases and the V segment lost 4 bases, leaving 16 bases of the junction unmatched. The germline V gene encodes CDR1 SGHTA and CDR2 FQGNSA. This CDR3 reads CASSSRGTGLFGANEKLFF. The CDR3 DNA reads as TGTGCCAGCAGCTCGAGGGGGACAGGTCTATTTGGAGCTAATGAAAAACTGTTTTTT.

V is TRBV28 and J is TRBJ2-3, with 11 bases identical to TRBD2. The length of the CDR3 is 18 residues. From germline, CDR1 is MDHEN and CDR2 SYDVKM. J lost 4 bases, V lost 3 bases, and 12 bases had no gene match. The CDR3 DNA reads as TGTGCCAGCAGTTTTCTAGCGGGGGGCCAAAACGACCCAGATACGCAGTATTTT. Amino acid sequence: CASSFLAGGQNDPDTQYF.

The genes are TRBV30 and TRBJ2-1; 8 bases are shared with TRBD2. The germline V gene has CDR1 GTSNPN and CDR2 SVGIG (reference sequence). V shed 0 bases, J shed 5 bases, and the junction held 3 bases outside the gene matches. CDR3 length: 14 amino acids. The CDR3 DNA reads as TGTGCCTGGAGTGTCATAGCGGGACACAATGAGCAGTTCTTC. Translation: CAWSVIAGHNEQFF. Drawing the rest from reference TRBV30 and TRBJ2-1, the complete variable domain is SQTIHQWPATLVQPVGSPLSLECTVEGTSNPNLYWYRQAAGRGLQLLFYSVGIGQISSEVPQNLSASRPQDRQFILSSKKLLLSDSGFYLCAWSVIAGHNEQFFGPGTRLTVL.

This clonotype was counted between two and nine times. The chain couples TRBV20-1 to TRBJ1-6, with 8 bases identical to TRBD1. Germline CDR1 DFQATT, CDR2 SNEGSKA (reference sequence). V dropped 6 bases and J dropped 3; count of bases not matched to a gene: 13. The CDR3 sequence is 17 residues long. The CDR3 spells CSAQTEDRAGYNSPLHF. DNA of the CDR3: TGCAGTGCCCAGACAGAGGACAGGGCGGGCTATAATTCACCCCTCCACTTT.

This clonotype was observed a handful of times. The chain couples TRBV6-4 to TRBJ1-1; D is unclear. Germline values: CDR1 MRHNA, CDR2 SNTAGT. V was pared by 10 bases and J by 7 bases, with 19 bases between. The CDR3 has 13 residues. CDR3: CATAVKVDNEAFF. The CDR3 bases are TGTGCCACCGCGGTGAAGGTCGATAATGAAGCTTTCTTT.

The CDR3 loop is CSAKPRGTSGGTYEQYF. DNA for the CDR3: TGCAGTGCTAAGCCCCGCGGGACTAGCGGGGGAACCTACGAGCAGTACTTC. This rearrangement joins TRBV20-1 to TRBJ2-7; TRBD2 aligns across 14 bases. The CDR3 spans 17 residues. Germline lookup yields CDR1 DFQATT and CDR2 SNEGSKA (reference sequence). V shed 4 bases and J 2 bases; nucleotides not matched to a gene: 10.

A remark on this clonotype: A much larger clone differs by one base, so this may be a read error. The gene calls are TRBV10-3 and TRBJ2-1; no reliable D call. Germline V lookup: CDR1 ENHRY, CDR2 SYGVKD. The CDR3 has 14 amino acids. The CDR3 coding sequence is TGTGCCGTCAGTGGAGCGAGCTCCTACAATGAGCAGTTCTTC. Protein: CAVSGASSYNEQFF.

This clonotype was counted at least ten times. For the CDR3, the DNA is TGTGCCAGCAGGGAGGGACAGGGGATCGTCACAGATACGCAGTATTTT. It codes for CASREGQGIVTDTQYF. The V and J genes are TRBV12-3 or TRBV12-4 and TRBJ2-3; 10 nucleotides match TRBD1. V was pared by 6 bases and J by 2 bases, with 8 bases of the junction left unmatched. CDR3 size: 16 residues.

Only a few counts were recorded for this clonotype. This rearrangement joins TRBV20-1 to TRBJ2-3; the match to TRBD2 covers 9 bases. This CDR3 has 14 amino acids. After removal of 4 bases from V and 6 bases from J, the junction contained 8 bases not matched to a gene. Germline V gene data show CDR1 as DFQATT and CDR2 as SNEGSKA (reference sequence). The CDR3 DNA reads as TGCAGTGCTAACCATGGCGGGGGGGAGGATACGCAGTATTTT. Its protein product is CSANHGGGEDTQYF.

This clonotype was counted ten times or more. The chain recombines TRBV9 with TRBJ1-5; D ambiguous. CDR3 length: 13 amino acids. CDR1 and CDR2 from the germline V gene are SGDLS and YYNGEE. V was trimmed by 4 bases and J by 6 bases, leaving 11 bases between them. CDR3 protein: CASSPAIGQPQHF. In nucleotides, the CDR3 is TGTGCCAGCAGCCCCGCGATCGGTCAGCCCCAGCATTTT.